This T cell receptor beta chain was profiled in a study of tumor-infiltrating lymphocytes in primary liver carcinoma. Notes on the study in general: Tumor-adjacent and tumor-blood pairs showed less overlap than tumor region pairs. Blood's top-250-clone fraction was significantly lower than that of tumors (p = 0.039). The proportion of top clones found throughout all five tumor regions was only about 7.5-25%.

Starting from approximately 500 ng of total RNA, TCR beta cDNA was produced with a primer in the constant region. A slightly modified ARM-PCR protocol with three nested multiplex PCR rounds produced these TCR beta libraries. Forward primers for TRBV1-TRBV30 and a C-beta reverse primer served the first two PCR rounds, at around 11 cycles each. TCRdb reprocessed the multiplex PCR reads with MiXCR, giving one entry per CDR3 protein. The top ten clones hold over 9.5% of a sample with approximately 99,000 distinct CDR3 sequences, 55% to 75% of them seen once. Co-extracted RNA and DNA came from roughly 21-30 mg of unsorted bulk tissue. V lost 4 bases, J lost 15 bases, and 21 bases lay in between. The germline V gene encodes CDR1 SGHVS and CDR2 FQNEAQ. The CDR3 consists of 14 residues. This clonotype came up once. Its antigen is unknown.

The receptor was isolated from a woman aged 60-75 years with primary liver carcinoma and hepatitis B virus infection. Sequenced material: liver tumor tissue from sampling region 5. Noted subset: tumor region T5, tumor centre. This chain joins TRBV7-8 and TRBJ1-4; D uncertain. This CDR3 is CASSSPRLNEKMFF. The CDR3 DNA reads TGTGCCAGCAGCTCCCCGAGGCTCAATGAAAAGATGTTTTTT.